This record covers a single TCR beta chain. The sample is drawn from a study of blood T cell repertoires in COVID-19. Study-level information: Samples came from the United States, Italy and Spain, spanning acute and convalescent COVID-19. Nucleic acid was either cDNA or gDNA, and it came from T cells, B-cell-depleted T cells, or PBMCs.

Study processing details: Reference gene primer amplification gave estimated nucleated cell counts. Profiled with immunoSEQ multiplex PCR; TCRdb holds only in-frame clones, not every one. V and J calls and clone size follow that table, whereas D and trimming were derived from the DNA. The sample carries about 130,000 clones, roughly four fifths recorded once. The CDR3 has 14 amino acids. Per the germline V gene, CDR1 is SNHLY and CDR2 is FYNNEI. Between the trimmed V and J ends, which lost 3 bases and 4 bases, there was a span of 10 bases. The sequence came from a human donor in a cohort sampled during active COVID-19. The chain joins TRBV2 to TRBJ1-5; no clear D gene. The sample comprised peripheral blood. This CDR3 is CASSDFRNNQPQHF. The DNA of the CDR3 is TGTGCCAGCAGTGATTTCAGAAATAATCAGCCCCAGCATTTT.